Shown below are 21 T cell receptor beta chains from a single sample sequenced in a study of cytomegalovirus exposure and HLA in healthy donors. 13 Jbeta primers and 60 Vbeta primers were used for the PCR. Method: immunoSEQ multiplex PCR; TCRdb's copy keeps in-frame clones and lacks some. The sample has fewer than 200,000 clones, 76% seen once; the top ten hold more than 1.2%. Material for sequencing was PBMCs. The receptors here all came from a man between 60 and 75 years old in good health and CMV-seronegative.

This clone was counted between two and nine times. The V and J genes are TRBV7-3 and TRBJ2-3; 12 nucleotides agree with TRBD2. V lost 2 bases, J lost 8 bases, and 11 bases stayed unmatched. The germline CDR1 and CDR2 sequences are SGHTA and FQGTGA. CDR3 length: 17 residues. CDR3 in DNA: TGTGCCAGCAGCTTAGACGGGCTAGCGGGGGGGCCCGGTACGCAGTATTTT. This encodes CASSLDGLAGGPGTQYF.

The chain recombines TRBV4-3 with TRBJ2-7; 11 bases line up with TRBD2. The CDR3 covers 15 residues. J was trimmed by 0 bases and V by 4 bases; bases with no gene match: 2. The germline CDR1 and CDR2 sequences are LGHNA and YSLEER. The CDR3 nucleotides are TGCGCCAGCAGCCGGGGACTAGCGGCCTCCTACGAGCAGTACTTC. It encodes CASSRGLAASYEQYF.

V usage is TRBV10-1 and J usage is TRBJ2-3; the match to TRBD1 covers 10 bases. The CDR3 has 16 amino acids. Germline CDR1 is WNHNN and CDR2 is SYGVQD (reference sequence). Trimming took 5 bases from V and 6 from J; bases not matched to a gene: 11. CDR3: CASSPDRGRQSDTQYF. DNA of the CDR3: TGCGCCAGCAGTCCAGACAGGGGGCGGCAATCTGATACGCAGTATTTT.

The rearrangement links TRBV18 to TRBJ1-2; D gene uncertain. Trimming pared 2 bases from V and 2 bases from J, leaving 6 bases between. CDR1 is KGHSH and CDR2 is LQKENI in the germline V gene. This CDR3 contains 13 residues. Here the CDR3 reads CASSPMTNYGYTF. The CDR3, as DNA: TGTGCCAGCTCACCAATGACAAACTATGGCTACACCTTC.

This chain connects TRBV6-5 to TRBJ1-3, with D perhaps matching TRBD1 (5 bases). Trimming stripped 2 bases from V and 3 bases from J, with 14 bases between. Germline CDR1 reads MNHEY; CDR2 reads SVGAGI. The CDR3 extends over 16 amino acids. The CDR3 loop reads CASSYGGIALGNTIYF. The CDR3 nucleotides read TGTGCCAGCAGTTACGGGGGGATCGCTCTTGGAAACACCATATATTTT.

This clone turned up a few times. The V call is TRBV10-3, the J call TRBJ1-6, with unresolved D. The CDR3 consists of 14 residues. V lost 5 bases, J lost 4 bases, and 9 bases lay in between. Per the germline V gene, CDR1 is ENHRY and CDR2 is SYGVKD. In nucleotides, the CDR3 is TGTGCCATCAGTCCCGACACTTATAATTCACCCCTCCACTTT. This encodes CAISPDTYNSPLHF.

The DNA of the CDR3 is TGTGCCAGCAGCTCCCTAGGGCAGGGGCCAATGCCCGGAGATGAAAAACTGTTTTTT. Its translation is CASSSLGQGPMPGDEKLFF. The rearrangement uses TRBV7-8 and TRBJ1-4, with D possibly being TRBD1 (6 bases). This CDR3 is 19 amino acids long. Germline CDR1 is SGHVS and CDR2 is FQNEAQ. With 4 bases removed from V and 6 bases from J, the gap between germline ends came to 27 bases.

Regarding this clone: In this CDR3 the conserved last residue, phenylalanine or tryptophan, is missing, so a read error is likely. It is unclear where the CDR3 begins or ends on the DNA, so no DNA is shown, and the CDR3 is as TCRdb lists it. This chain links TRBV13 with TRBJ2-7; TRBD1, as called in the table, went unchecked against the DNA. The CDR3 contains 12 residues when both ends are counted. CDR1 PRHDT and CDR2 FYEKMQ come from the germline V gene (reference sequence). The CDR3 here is CASSSRQLRAVL.

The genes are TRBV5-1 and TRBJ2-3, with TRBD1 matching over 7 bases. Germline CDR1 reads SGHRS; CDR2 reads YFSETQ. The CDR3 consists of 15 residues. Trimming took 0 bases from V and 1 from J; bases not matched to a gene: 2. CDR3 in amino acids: CASSLADRGTDTQYF. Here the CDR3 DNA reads TGCGCCAGCAGCTTGGCTGACAGGGGCACAGATACGCAGTATTTT.

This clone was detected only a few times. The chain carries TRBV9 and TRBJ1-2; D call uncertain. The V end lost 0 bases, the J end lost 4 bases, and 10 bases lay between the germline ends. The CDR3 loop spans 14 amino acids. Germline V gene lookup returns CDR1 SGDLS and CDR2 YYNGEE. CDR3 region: CASSVDGRLYGYTF. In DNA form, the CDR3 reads TGTGCCAGCAGCGTAGACGGGAGGCTCTATGGCTACACCTTC. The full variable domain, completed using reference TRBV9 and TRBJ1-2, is DSGVTQTPKHLITATGQRVTLRCSPRSGDLSVYWYQQSLDQGLQFLIQYYNGEERAKGNILERFSAQQFPDLHSELNLSSLELGDSALYFCASSVDGRLYGYTFGSGTRLTVV.

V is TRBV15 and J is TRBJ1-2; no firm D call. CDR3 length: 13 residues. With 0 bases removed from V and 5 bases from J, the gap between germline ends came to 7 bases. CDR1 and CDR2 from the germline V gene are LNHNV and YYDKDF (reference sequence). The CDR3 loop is CATSRDEEYGYTF. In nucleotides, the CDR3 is TGTGCCACCAGCAGAGATGAGGAGTATGGCTACACCTTC.

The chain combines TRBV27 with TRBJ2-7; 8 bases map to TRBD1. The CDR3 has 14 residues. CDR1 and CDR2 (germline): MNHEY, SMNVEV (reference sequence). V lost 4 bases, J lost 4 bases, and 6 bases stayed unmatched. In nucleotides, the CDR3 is TGTGCCAGCAGTTCGAACCGACAGGGGTACGAGCAGTACTTC. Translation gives CASSSNRQGYEQYF.

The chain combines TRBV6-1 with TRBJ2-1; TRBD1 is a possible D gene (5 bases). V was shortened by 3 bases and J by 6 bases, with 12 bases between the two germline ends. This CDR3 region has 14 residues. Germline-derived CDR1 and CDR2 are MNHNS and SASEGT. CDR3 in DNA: TGTGCCAGCAGTGACCAAGGGGTGGGCAATGAGCAGTTCTTC. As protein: CASSDQGVGNEQFF.

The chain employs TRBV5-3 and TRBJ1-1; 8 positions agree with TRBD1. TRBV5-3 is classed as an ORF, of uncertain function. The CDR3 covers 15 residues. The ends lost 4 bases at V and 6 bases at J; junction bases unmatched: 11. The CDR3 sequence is CARSTQGAPFSEAFF. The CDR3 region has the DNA TGTGCCAGAAGCACCCAGGGGGCGCCGTTTTCTGAAGCTTTCTTT.

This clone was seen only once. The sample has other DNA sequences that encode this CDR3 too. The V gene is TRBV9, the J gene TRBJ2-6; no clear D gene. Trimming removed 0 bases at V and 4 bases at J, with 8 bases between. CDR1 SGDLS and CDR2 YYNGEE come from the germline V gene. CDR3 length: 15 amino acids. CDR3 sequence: CASSVGLPGANVLTF. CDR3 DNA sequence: TGTGCCAGCAGCGTAGGTCTTCCCGGGGCCAACGTCCTGACTTTC.

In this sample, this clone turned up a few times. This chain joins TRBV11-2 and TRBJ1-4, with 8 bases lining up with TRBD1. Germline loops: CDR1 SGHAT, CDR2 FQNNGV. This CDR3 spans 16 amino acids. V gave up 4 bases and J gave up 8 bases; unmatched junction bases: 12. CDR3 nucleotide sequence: TGTGCCAGCAGCTCATACACGACAGGGGTGAGGGAAAAACTGTTTTTT. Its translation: CASSSYTTGVREKLFF.

DNA for the CDR3: TGTGCCAGCAGCTCGACTAGCGGGGGTTACGAGCAGTACTTC. Protein product: CASSSTSGGYEQYF. The chain combines TRBV7-3 with TRBJ2-7; 12 nucleotides agree with TRBD2. The CDR3 loop spans 14 amino acids. Losses at the gene ends were 4 bases for V and 4 bases for J; bases not matched to a gene: 2. From germline, CDR1 is SGHTA and CDR2 FQGTGA.

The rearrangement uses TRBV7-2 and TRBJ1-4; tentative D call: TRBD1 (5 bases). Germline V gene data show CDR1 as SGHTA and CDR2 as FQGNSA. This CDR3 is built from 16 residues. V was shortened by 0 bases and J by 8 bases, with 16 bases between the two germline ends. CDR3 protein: CASSLAPPQGREKLFF. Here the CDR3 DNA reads TGTGCCAGCAGCTTAGCCCCCCCGCAGGGAAGGGAAAAACTGTTTTTT.

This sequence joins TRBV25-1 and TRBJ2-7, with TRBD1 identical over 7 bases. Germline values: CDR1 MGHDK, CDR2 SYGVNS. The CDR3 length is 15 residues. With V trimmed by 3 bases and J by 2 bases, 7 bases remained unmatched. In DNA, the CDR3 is TGTGCCAGCAGTGACGTCGGCAGGGGGACCTACGAGCAGTACTTC. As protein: CASSDVGRGTYEQYF.

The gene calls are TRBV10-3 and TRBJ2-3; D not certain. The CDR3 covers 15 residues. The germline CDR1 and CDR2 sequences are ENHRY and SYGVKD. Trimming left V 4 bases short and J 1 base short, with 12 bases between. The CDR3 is CAISATGEGTDTQYF. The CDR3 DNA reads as TGTGCCATCAGTGCAACGGGTGAGGGCACAGATACGCAGTATTTT.

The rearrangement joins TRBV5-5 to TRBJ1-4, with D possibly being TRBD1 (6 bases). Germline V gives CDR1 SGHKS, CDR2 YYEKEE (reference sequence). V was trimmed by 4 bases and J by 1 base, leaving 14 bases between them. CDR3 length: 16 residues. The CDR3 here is CASSRRPQGTNEKLFF. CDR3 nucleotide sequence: TGTGCCAGCAGCCGAAGACCACAGGGAACTAATGAAAAACTGTTTTTT.